This T cell receptor beta chain was documented in a study of radiotherapy plus CTLA-4 blockade in lung cancer. Study information: Among enrolled patients, under 20% responded and roughly 28% achieved disease control. Study-level findings and limits: Reported findings show early blood T cell clone dynamics, with interferon-beta, best predicted response. Subsequent to radiotherapy plus ipilimumab, tumor-derived TCR clones underwent expansion in blood.

Libraries were prepared by immunoSEQ multiplex PCR; TCRdb keeps only in-frame clonotypes and omits some of them. The table shows about 76,000 clones, with around 76% occurring only once. CTLA-4 blockade with ipilimumab, together with focal radiation, was given to patients with chemo-refractory metastatic non-small-cell lung cancer. With regard to this clone: What it binds is unknown.

The CDR3 is made up of 15 amino acids. V lost 4 bases to trimming and J lost 3 bases, with 17 bases between them. CDR1 is SQVTM, CDR2 ANQGSEA, per germline. The receptor's source is a human donor with non-small cell lung cancer whose response to radiotherapy plus ipilimumab could not be evaluated. Some clones in this sample may be carry-over from other donors' samples. This material consisted of peripheral blood, taken from a patient treated with radiotherapy plus ipilimumab. The chain employs TRBV29-1 and TRBJ2-3; D remains unclear. The CDR3 DNA sequence: TGCAGCGTTGTCCATCTCGGCGGATTTACAGATACGCAGTATTTT. Translating it yields CSVVHLGGFTDTQYF.